The clone carrying this TCR beta chain was seen more than once but under ten times. Primed by a sample-barcoded 5' primer and a J-beta primer mix, a second PCR proceeded for 7 to 11 cycles. TCRdb re-derived calls from the 5' RACE reads in MiXCR, one entry per CDR3 protein. Among fewer than 800,000 distinct CDR3 sequences, 25% were seen once, and the ten largest hold 9.4%. The record originates from a study of blood T cells in healthy people across ages. CDR1 is LNHDA, CDR2 SQIVND, per germline (reference sequence). This CDR3 has 14 amino acids. Trimming took 6 bases from V and 6 from J, leaving 15 bases between them. These data are also associated with another study on T cells of mothers and their children. That report adds: For the second PCR, the M1S primer put in sample barcodes and 2-4 random nucleotides. Sequencing returned over 10 million TCR beta CDR3 reads per mother and about 3 million per child.

This clonotype was obtained from a boy under 18 in good health. V is TRBV19 and J is TRBJ2-4; the D gene is possibly TRBD1 (5 bases). The sample comprised blood. The CDR3 bases are TGTGCCAGTAGCCCCTTGACCCAGGGAAACATTCAGTACTTC. This sequence encodes CASSPLTQGNIQYF.